This record concerns one T cell receptor (beta chain) sequence. Its antigen is unidentified. This sample is drawn from a study of shared clonotypes between healthy human individuals. Study as a whole: A few men and a couple of women, aged 18 to 49, were donors.

Study results and limitations: Relative to memory subsets, naive subsets generally showed larger estimated richness. Between a handful of donors, naive CD4 clonotypes were shared at a level of around 4.8%.

This CDR3 contains 16 residues. J was trimmed by 5 bases and V by 1 base; bases with no gene match: 8. Germline V lookup: CDR1 SGHRS, CDR2 YFSETQ. The table came from immunoSEQ multiplex PCR; TCRdb's copy has only in-frame clones and leaves some out. This table holds about a million clones, approximately 75% found once. This sequence was found in a man aged 18 to 30 in good health. Some clones in this sample may be carry-over from other donors' samples. Material for sequencing was memory CD4+ T cells from PBMCs. Specified subset: CD45RA-negative fraction. This rearrangement joins TRBV5-1 to TRBJ2-5; 10 bases are shared with TRBD2. CDR3 DNA: TGCGCCAGCAGCTTGATGCTAGCGGGAGTTGGGGAGACCCAGTACTTC. Translation: CASSLMLAGVGETQYF.